The 12 T cell receptor beta chains given below trace back to one sample, sequenced in a study of cytomegalovirus exposure and HLA in healthy donors. PCR employed 60 Vbeta and 13 Jbeta primers. Clones were read by immunoSEQ multiplex PCR, and TCRdb kept only the in-frame ones, dropping some. Here the sample spans 250,000 to 350,000 clones, 75% to 85% being singletons. Specimen: PBMCs. The receptors were sampled from a girl under 10 years old in good health and CMV-seronegative.

The chain carries TRBV28 and TRBJ2-7, with TRBD1 matching 7 bases. Germline CDR1 is MDHEN and CDR2 is SYDVKM. CDR3 size: 14 residues. Trimming cost V 5 bases and J 2 bases; bases outside gene matches: 6. The CDR3 sequence: CASSPYRGPYEQYF. The CDR3 bases are TGTGCCAGCAGTCCCTACAGGGGCCCCTACGAGCAGTACTTC.

This chain links TRBV6-5 with TRBJ2-7, with unresolved D. Trimming removed 4 bases at V and 2 bases at J, with 9 bases between. This CDR3 is built from 13 residues. Looked up from germline, CDR1 is MNHEY and CDR2 is SVGAGI. DNA for the CDR3: TGTGCCAGCAGTTTCGGCAGGACCTACGAGCAGTACTTC. This sequence encodes CASSFGRTYEQYF.

The chain couples TRBV29-1 to TRBJ1-1; 9 positions match TRBD1. Germline-derived CDR1 and CDR2 are SQVTM and ANQGSEA. The V segment lost 7 bases and the J segment 0 bases; nucleotides outside the gene matches: 3. This CDR3 spans 13 amino acids. The CDR3 loop reads CSARTGVNTEAFF. CDR3 DNA sequence: TGCAGCGCTCGGACAGGGGTGAACACTGAAGCTTTCTTT.

In this sample, this clone turned up once. The V call is TRBV6-5, the J call TRBJ2-7, with D tentatively TRBD1 (5 bases). The CDR3 has 11 amino acids. The germline V gene encodes CDR1 MNHEY and CDR2 SVGAGI. V was shortened by 10 bases and J by 10 bases, with 17 bases between the two germline ends. This chain's CDR3 is CATLQGVLQYF. The CDR3 DNA follows: TGTGCCACCCTACAAGGGGTTCTTCAGTACTTC.

This rearrangement joins TRBV6-1 to TRBJ2-7; 13 bases map to TRBD2. CDR3 length equals 17 residues. Losses at the gene ends were 4 bases for V and 1 base for J; bases not matched to a gene: 7. The germline V gene encodes CDR1 MNHNS and CDR2 SASEGT. The CDR3 region has the DNA TGTGCCAGCAGTGGATCACTAGCGGGAGGGCCGTCCTACGAGCAGTACTTC. Its protein is CASSGSLAGGPSYEQYF.

The chain has TRBV5-5 and TRBJ2-3; 9 bases map to TRBD2. Germline V gene lookup returns CDR1 SGHKS and CDR2 YYEKEE (reference sequence). V was clipped by 0 bases and J by 3 bases; unmatched bases: 2. The CDR3 extends over 15 amino acids. The CDR3, as DNA: TGTGCCAGCAGCTTGGTGCTAGCGGGGACAGATACGCAGTATTTT. Amino acids: CASSLVLAGTDTQYF. Looking up the rest from reference TRBV5-5 and TRBJ2-3 gives the full variable domain: DAGVTQSPTHLIKTRGQQVTLRCSPISGHKSVSWYQQVLGQGPQFIFQYYEKEERGRGNFPDRFSARQFPNYSSELNVNALLLGDSALYLCASSLVLAGTDTQYFGPGTRLTVL.

The chain combines TRBV28 with TRBJ2-7; 8 nucleotides match TRBD2. With V trimmed by 7 bases and J by 2 bases, 7 bases remained unmatched. Looked up from germline, CDR1 is MDHEN and CDR2 is SYDVKM. This CDR3 has 14 amino acids. CDR3: CASKIGGVTYEQYF. For the CDR3, the DNA is TGTGCCAGCAAGATCGGGGGGGTGACCTACGAGCAGTACTTC.

The J gene is TRBJ1-4, the V gene TRBV5-1; weak D call: TRBD1 (5 bases). Germline CDR1 SGHRS, CDR2 YFSETQ. V gave up 7 bases and J gave up 5 bases, with 12 bases separating them. The CDR3 runs 13 residues. CDR3 sequence (DNA): TGCGCCAGCTCGGGAGGGGCGAATGAAAAACTGTTTTTT. This codes for CASSGGANEKLFF.

The CDR3 DNA reads TGCGCCAGCAGCTTGTCACTAGACACAGATACGCAGTATTTT. It codes for CASSLSLDTDTQYF. The genes are TRBV5-1 and TRBJ2-3; D is possibly TRBD2 (5 bases). CDR1 is SGHRS, CDR2 YFSETQ, per germline. There are 14 residues in the CDR3. The ends were cut back, 1 base at V and 2 bases at J, with 8 bases in the middle.

This clone was seen only a few times. This rearrangement joins TRBV7-9 to TRBJ2-7, with 7 bases identical to TRBD1. This CDR3 has 15 amino acids. V shed 4 bases, J shed 3 bases, and the junction held 9 bases outside the gene matches. CDR1 is SEHNR, CDR2 FQNEAQ, per germline (reference sequence). CDR3 coding DNA: TGTGCCAGCAGCTCAACCGGGACAGATCTCTACGAGCAGTACTTC. Residues: CASSSTGTDLYEQYF.

This clone was seen once. The rearrangement uses TRBV2 and TRBJ2-3, with a possible D match to TRBD2 (6 bases). CDR3 length equals 16 residues. Germline V CDR1 and CDR2: SNHLY, FYNNEI. V shed 6 bases and J shed 1 base, with 17 bases lying between them. The CDR3 sequence is CASSGELAKGTDTQYF. The CDR3 DNA sequence: TGTGCCAGCAGCGGAGAACTAGCCAAAGGCACAGATACGCAGTATTTT.

The V call is TRBV28, the J call TRBJ2-2, with 8 bases lining up with TRBD1. The V segment lost 4 bases and the J segment 4 bases; nucleotides outside the gene matches: 5. This CDR3 has 15 residues. Germline V CDR1 and CDR2: MDHEN, SYDVKM. The CDR3 DNA reads as TGTGCCAGCAGTTCGGGACAGGAAGGCACCGGGGAGCTGTTTTTT. As protein: CASSSGQEGTGELFF.